This section outlines one T cell receptor (beta chain) sequence together with its context. Sequenced by immunoSEQ multiplex PCR; TCRdb stores in-frame clones only, minus some. Here the sample spans 75,000 to 80,000 clones, about 80% being singletons. The germline V and J ends were trimmed by 4 bases and 2 bases, with 16 bases remaining between them. This CDR3 has 16 amino acids. The germline CDR1 and CDR2 sequences are LGHNA and YNFKEQ. This record belongs to a study of OX40 agonist ivuxolimab in advanced cancers. Study summary: People who had prior anti-PD-1, anti-PD-L1 or anti-CTLA-4 therapy could take part, and under 50% had some.

The sample in question was CD4+ or CD8+ T cells sorted from blood, obtained in a trial of the OX40 agonist ivuxolimab. The receptor's source is an adult with an advanced solid tumor such as melanoma, head and neck, liver or kidney cancer. The J gene is TRBJ2-3, the V gene TRBV4-2, with D perhaps being TRBD1 or TRBD2 (5 bases each). CDR3: CASSRFRDGNTDTQYF. For the CDR3, the DNA is TGTGCCAGCAGCCGATTCCGGGACGGAAACACAGATACGCAGTATTTT.